This T cell receptor beta chain was sequenced in a study of beta chain features in type 1 diabetes. Sorted CD4+ subsets: naive, central memory, regulatory, stem cell-like memory (CD45RO/CCR7/CD25/CD127/CD95/CD27 panel). Reverse transcribing all isolated RNA meant expressed TCRB transcripts were sequenced. Some clones are missing from TCRdb's copy, which holds only in-frame ones; the method was immunoSEQ multiplex PCR. The table has fewer than 250,000 clones, around 65% seen once. This receptor was taken from a man aged 25-45 years in good health. Material for sequencing was naive CD4+ T cells from blood.

The chain's CDR3 is CASSLEGAWSPLHF. DNA for the CDR3: TGTGCCAGCAGCTTAGAGGGGGCTTGGTCACCCCTCCACTTT. The chain is built from TRBV7-9 and TRBJ1-6, with 7 bases that match TRBD1. The CDR3 is 14 residues long. The junction had 4 bases not matched to a gene; V was cut back by 1 base and J by 10 bases. Germline V CDR1 and CDR2: SEHNR, FQNEAQ (reference sequence).